This T cell receptor (beta chain) stems from a study of T cell changes during pregnancy in multiple sclerosis. Germline CDR1 MNHNS, CDR2 SASEGT. CDR3 length equals 15 residues. Trimming took 2 bases from V and 2 from J, leaving 10 bases between them. This clone was detected once. The table came from immunoSEQ multiplex PCR; TCRdb's copy has only in-frame clones and leaves some out. The repertoire has roughly 72,000 clones, more than 70% of them found once; the top ten carry 0.7% to 0.9%. The chain joins TRBV6-1 to TRBJ1-5; tentatively, D is TRBD1 (6 bases). The material sequenced was peripheral blood, taken in the first trimester of pregnancy. The receptor comes from a female donor in good health, enrolled as a control in a pregnancy study. The chain's CDR3 is CASSENRAGNQPQHF. In nucleotides, the CDR3 is TGTGCCAGCAGTGAAAACAGGGCAGGCAATCAGCCCCAGCATTTT.